These 24 T cell receptor beta chains came from one sample sequenced in a study of human T cells and chemical hapten exposure. Time point in this sample: pre-sensitization, week 0. Stated treatment: therapeutic diphenylcyclopropenone sensitization with weekly scalp DPC. TCRdb re-derived calls from the RACE reads in MiXCR, one entry per CDR3 protein. The data hold approximately 90,000 distinct CDR3 sequences, with about 9% observed a single time. This sample comprised whole blood, obtained in connection with sensitization to the hapten diphenylcyclopropenone (DPC). The receptors come from a middle-aged man with alopecia areata. Some clones in this sample may be carry-over from other donors' samples.

This clonotype was counted only a few times. The chain combines TRBV19 with TRBJ2-7; no clear D. Trimming cost V 6 bases and J 0 bases, with 15 bases left between them. CDR3 length equals 15 residues. Per the germline V gene, CDR1 is LNHDA and CDR2 is SQIVND (reference sequence). This CDR3 reads CASSTPGQSSYEQYF. CDR3 DNA: TGTGCCAGTAGCACCCCAGGTCAGAGCTCCTACGAGCAGTACTTC.

This clonotype was seen a few times. The chain is built from TRBV7-9 and TRBJ1-5, with no clear D. Germline CDR1 reads SEHNR; CDR2 reads FQNEAQ (reference sequence). V dropped 2 bases and J dropped 7 bases, with 18 bases sitting between them. The CDR3 length is 16 residues. The CDR3 protein is CASSLSGSLLNQPQHF. CDR3 DNA: TGTGCCAGCAGCTTATCGGGATCTCTTCTCAACCAGCCCCAGCATTTT. Together with reference TRBV7-9 and TRBJ1-5, the CDR3 gives the full variable domain: DTGVSQNPRHKITKRGQNVTFRCDPISEHNRLYWYRQTLGQGPEFLTYFQNEAQLEKSRLLSDRFSAERPKGSFSTLEIQRTEQGDSAMYLCASSLSGSLLNQPQHFGDGTRLSIL.

This clonotype occurred many times. The V and J genes are TRBV6-2 or TRBV6-3 and TRBJ2-6; tentatively, D is TRBD2 (6 bases). CDR1 MNHEY and CDR2 SVGEGT come from the germline V gene. The CDR3 has 18 amino acids. Trimming cost V 3 bases and J 0 bases, with 15 bases left between them. The CDR3 loop reads CASSYGGQLISGANVLTF. CDR3 coding DNA: TGTGCCAGCAGTTATGGAGGGCAACTTATCTCTGGGGCCAACGTCCTGACTTTC.

The chain links TRBV29-1 to TRBJ2-3; 15 nucleotides match TRBD2. The CDR3 sequence is 19 residues long. In germline, CDR1 is SQVTM, CDR2 ANQGSEA. J was trimmed by 3 bases and V by 3 bases; bases with no gene match: 13. This chain's CDR3 is CSVEEGTSGRRRRTDTQYF. The CDR3 region has the DNA TGCAGCGTTGAGGAAGGGACTAGCGGGAGGAGGAGAAGGACAGATACGCAGTATTTT.

The chain joins TRBV25-1 to TRBJ2-3; D not certain. Trimming pared 1 base from V and 9 bases from J, leaving 11 bases between. Germline-derived CDR1 and CDR2 are MGHDK and SYGVNS. This CDR3 is built from 13 residues. CDR3 coding DNA: TGTGCCAGCAGTGAATTTGCAGACGGAACGCAGTATTTT. Translated: CASSEFADGTQYF.

This chain connects TRBV7-9 to TRBJ2-7, with 7 bases identical to TRBD2. Germline V lookup: CDR1 SEHNR, CDR2 FQNEAQ (reference sequence). CDR3 size: 14 residues. Trimming cost V 5 bases and J 2 bases; bases outside gene matches: 6. The CDR3 spells CASSPAGKPYEQYV. The CDR3 region has the DNA TGTGCCAGCAGCCCAGCGGGAAAGCCCTACGAGCAGTACGTC.

The V and J genes are TRBV28 and TRBJ1-1; D possibly corresponds to TRBD1 (5 bases). Germline V gene lookup returns CDR1 MDHEN and CDR2 SYDVKM. This CDR3 comprises 14 residues. Trimming stripped 2 bases from V and 6 bases from J, with 13 bases between. This chain's CDR3 is CASSLVQGRSEAFF. As DNA, the CDR3 is TGTGCCAGCAGTTTAGTCCAGGGTAGATCTGAAGCTTTCTTT. Full variable domain (missing parts from reference TRBV28 and TRBJ1-1): DVKVTQSSRYLVKRTGEKVFLECVQDMDHENMFWYRQDPGLGLRLIYFSYDVKMKEKGDIPEGYSVSREKKERFSLILESASTNQTSMYLCASSLVQGRSEAFFGQGTRLTVV.

This clonotype was seen many times. CDR3 nucleotide sequence: TGTGCCAGCAGCTTCCGCAGGGGTGAGACCCAGTACTTC. It yields the protein CASSFRRGETQYF. This sequence joins TRBV7-2 and TRBJ2-5; perhaps TRBD1 as D (6 bases). Germline V gene lookup returns CDR1 SGHTA and CDR2 FQGNSA. This CDR3 comprises 13 residues. The V gene lost 3 bases and the J gene lost 5 bases, with 10 bases spanning the gap.

This clonotype occurred many times. The genes are TRBV15 and TRBJ2-1; D not resolved. Deletions cut 5 bases from V and 9 bases from J, with 11 bases between. CDR3 size: 12 residues. Germline lookup yields CDR1 LNHNV and CDR2 YYDKDF (reference sequence). This chain's CDR3 is CATSVEVGEQFF. CDR3 bases: TGTGCCACCAGCGTAGAGGTCGGTGAGCAGTTCTTC.

This clonotype appeared many times. V and J are TRBV2 and TRBJ1-5; D ambiguous. CDR3 length equals 15 residues. The germline gives CDR1 SNHLY, CDR2 FYNNEI. Trimming cost V 3 bases and J 0 bases, with 9 bases left between them. The CDR3 DNA is TGTGCCAGCAGTGATCCTTCATTTAGCAATCAGCCCCAGCATTTT. Translated: CASSDPSFSNQPQHF.

There are a few counts of this clonotype. The genes are TRBV20-1 and TRBJ2-1; 8 bases align to TRBD1. CDR3 length: 15 amino acids. CDR1 is DFQATT and CDR2 is SNEGSKA in the germline V gene (reference sequence). V lost 3 bases, J lost 7 bases, and 11 bases stayed unmatched. The CDR3 sequence is CSASPTGQGANEQFF. DNA for the CDR3: TGCAGTGCTAGCCCGACCGGGCAGGGGGCAAATGAGCAGTTCTTC.

Written as DNA, the CDR3 is TGTGCCAGCAGCCAGATTGGGGCAGGGGCTGGAAACACCATATATTTT. Translated, it gives CASSQIGAGAGNTIYF. The genes are TRBV14 and TRBJ1-3; perhaps TRBD1 as D (6 bases). The germline V gene has CDR1 SGHDN and CDR2 FVKESK. The V gene lost 3 bases and the J gene lost 2 bases, with 14 bases spanning the gap. This CDR3 region has 16 residues.

This chain connects TRBV6-2 or TRBV6-3 to TRBJ1-2, with D unresolved. This CDR3 contains 13 residues. V lost 2 bases to trimming and J lost 8 bases, with 12 bases between them. Germline CDR1 is MNHEY and CDR2 is SVGEGT. For the CDR3, the DNA is TGTGCCAGCAGTTACGGCATCCCTTGGGGCTACACCTTC. It yields the protein CASSYGIPWGYTF.

This clonotype was picked up a small number of times. This chain connects TRBV30 to TRBJ1-2; 8 bases align to TRBD1. The CDR3 loop spans 14 amino acids. J lost 6 bases, V lost 0 bases, and 6 bases had no gene match. Germline V gives CDR1 GTSNPN, CDR2 SVGIG (reference sequence). Here the CDR3 DNA reads TGTGCCTGGAGTGTAAATCGACAGGGGAATGGCTACACCTTC. It translates to CAWSVNRQGNGYTF. Complete variable domain (other parts from reference TRBV30 and TRBJ1-2): SQTIHQWPATLVQPVGSPLSLECTVEGTSNPNLYWYRQAAGRGLQLLFYSVGIGQISSEVPQNLSASRPQDRQFILSSKKLLLSDSGFYLCAWSVNRQGNGYTFGSGTRLTVV.

This clonotype was found a few times. V gene TRBV6-6 combines with J gene TRBJ2-1; D remains ambiguous. This CDR3 is built from 16 residues. Looked up from germline, CDR1 is MNHNY and CDR2 is SVGAGI (reference sequence). V shed 2 bases and J shed 0 bases, with 11 bases lying between them. CDR3 in amino acids: CASSYTRPPSYNEQFF. The DNA of the CDR3 is TGTGCCAGCAGTTACACCCGGCCCCCCTCCTACAATGAGCAGTTCTTC.

This rearrangement joins TRBV2 to TRBJ1-1; D gene uncertain. Germline assignment: CDR1 SNHLY and CDR2 FYNNEI. V was clipped by 6 bases and J by 11 bases, with 7 bases between them. The CDR3 has 9 residues. CDR3 loop: CASRDQAFF. CDR3 sequence (DNA): TGTGCCAGCAGGGATCAGGCTTTCTTT.

In this sample, this clonotype turned up many times. The chain carries TRBV15 and TRBJ2-1; 7 nucleotides line up with TRBD2. The V gene end was trimmed by 0 bases and the J gene end by 3 bases; junction bases not matched to a gene: 5. Germline V CDR1 and CDR2: LNHNV, YYDKDF (reference sequence). The CDR3 consists of 16 residues. CDR3 sequence (DNA): TGTGCCACCAGCAGAGAAAGACTAGCAAACTACAATGAGCAGTTCTTC. It encodes CATSRERLANYNEQFF. The full variable domain, completed using reference TRBV15 and TRBJ2-1, is DAMVIQNPRYQVTQFGKPVTLSCSQTLNHNVMYWYQQKSSQAPKLLFHYYDKDFNNEADTPDNFQSRRPNTSFCFLDIRSPGLGDTAMYLCATSRERLANYNEQFFGPGTRLTVL.

Sample share makes this clonotype medium-sized (0.01 to 0.1%). The rearrangement joins TRBV7-9 to TRBJ2-5, with 7 bases matching TRBD1. Germline V gene data show CDR1 as SEHNR and CDR2 as FQNEAQ (reference sequence). The CDR3 loop spans 15 amino acids. V was clipped by 3 bases and J by 9 bases; unmatched bases: 13. The CDR3 nucleotides are TGTGCCAGCAGCTTTCCCCCTTCGACAGGGCAGTCCCAGTACTTC. It specifies CASSFPPSTGQSQYF. The full variable domain, with the rest looked up from reference TRBV7-9 and TRBJ2-5, is DTGVSQNPRHKITKRGQNVTFRCDPISEHNRLYWYRQTLGQGPEFLTYFQNEAQLEKSRLLSDRFSAERPKGSFSTLEIQRTEQGDSAMYLCASSFPPSTGQSQYFGPGTRLLVL.

The chain has TRBV28 and TRBJ2-5; TRBD1 matches at 9 bases. This CDR3 comprises 13 residues. V gave up 7 bases and J gave up 5 bases; unmatched junction bases: 5. Germline CDR1 is MDHEN and CDR2 is SYDVKM. CDR3 in DNA: TGTGCCAGCATCAGACAGGGGGTCGAGACCCAGTACTTC. Translation: CASIRQGVETQYF. The full variable domain, its missing parts supplied by reference TRBV28 and TRBJ2-5, is DVKVTQSSRYLVKRTGEKVFLECVQDMDHENMFWYRQDPGLGLRLIYFSYDVKMKEKGDIPEGYSVSREKKERFSLILESASTNQTSMYLCASIRQGVETQYFGPGTRLLVL.

This clonotype appeared a few times. J is TRBJ1-2 and V is TRBV19; 7 positions match TRBD1. V lost 9 bases, J lost 5 bases, and 15 bases stayed unmatched. Per the germline V gene, CDR1 is LNHDA and CDR2 is SQIVND (reference sequence). CDR3 length: 15 amino acids. The CDR3 nucleotides read TGTGCCAGCCAGACAGGGACTACCTCCCAGTATGGCTACACCTTC. This encodes CASQTGTTSQYGYTF.

This clonotype was picked up many times. The chain links TRBV30 to TRBJ1-1, with D unresolved. The germline CDR1 and CDR2 sequences are GTSNPN and SVGIG (reference sequence). The ends were cut back, 2 bases at V and 3 bases at J, with 13 bases in the middle. This CDR3 is built from 14 residues. The CDR3 protein is CAWSSELRDTEAFF. For the CDR3, the DNA is TGTGCCTGGAGTTCCGAATTGAGGGACACTGAAGCTTTCTTT. The variable domain in full, with the rest retrieved from reference TRBV30 and TRBJ1-1, is SQTIHQWPATLVQPVGSPLSLECTVEGTSNPNLYWYRQAAGRGLQLLFYSVGIGQISSEVPQNLSASRPQDRQFILSSKKLLLSDSGFYLCAWSSELRDTEAFFGQGTRLTVV.

This clonotype was counted between two and nine times. J is TRBJ2-1 and V is TRBV29-1, with D hard to call. CDR1 is SQVTM, CDR2 ANQGSEA, per germline. The length of the CDR3 is 11 residues. V was pared by 5 bases and J by 7 bases, with 9 bases between. DNA of the CDR3: TGCAGCGTTATCAGACTGAATGAGCAGTTCTTC. Amino acid sequence: CSVIRLNEQFF.

The chain links TRBV29-1 to TRBJ2-1, with 9 bases aligning to TRBD1. V lost 1 base, J lost 15 bases, and 4 bases stayed unmatched. This CDR3 has 11 residues. Germline CDR1 SQVTM, CDR2 ANQGSEA. CDR3 region: CSVEGGQGTFF. The CDR3 coding sequence is TGCAGCGTTGAAGGAGGACAGGGGACGTTCTTC.

This chain uses TRBV6-1 with TRBJ2-1; 13 bases align to TRBD2. The ends lost 6 bases at V and 5 bases at J; junction bases unmatched: 13. CDR1 is MNHNS and CDR2 is SASEGT in the germline V gene. This CDR3 region has 18 residues. The CDR3 region is CASSPGLAGVYPDNEQFF. The CDR3 nucleotides are TGTGCCAGCAGCCCTGGACTAGCGGGAGTTTACCCCGACAATGAGCAGTTCTTC.